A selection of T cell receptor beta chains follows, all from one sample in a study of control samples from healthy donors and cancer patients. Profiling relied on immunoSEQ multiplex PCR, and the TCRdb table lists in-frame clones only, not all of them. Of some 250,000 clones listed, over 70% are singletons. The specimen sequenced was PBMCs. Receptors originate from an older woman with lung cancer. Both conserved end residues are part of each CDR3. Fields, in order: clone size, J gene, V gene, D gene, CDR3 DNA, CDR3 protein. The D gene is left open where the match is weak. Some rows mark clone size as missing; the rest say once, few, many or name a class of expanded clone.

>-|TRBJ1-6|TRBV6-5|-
TGTGCCAGCAGGTCCTTGGGGGCCCTGGATCTACCCCTCCACTTT
CASRSLGALDLPLHF
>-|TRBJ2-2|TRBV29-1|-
TGCAGCGTTGAACCGGCGACGGTGAACACCGGGGAGCTGTTTTTT
CSVEPATVNTGELFF
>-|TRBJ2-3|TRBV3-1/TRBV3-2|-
TGTGCCAGCAGCCAAGGGCAGGGGAAGACAGATACGCAGTATTTT
CASSQGQGKTDTQYF
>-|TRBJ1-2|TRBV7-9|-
TGTGCCAGCAGCCAAGGTTACGGCTACACCTTC
CASSQGYGYTF
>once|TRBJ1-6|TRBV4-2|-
TGTGCCAGCAGCCAAGTGCGGCAGTATCCCAATTCACCCCTCCACTTT
CASSQVRQYPNSPLHF
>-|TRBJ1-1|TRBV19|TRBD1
TGTGCCAGCGCCCGGACAGGGCTCAACACTGAAGCTTTCTTT
CASARTGLNTEAFF
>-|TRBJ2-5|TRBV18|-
TGTGCCAGCTCACGAGACAGTGGACCTTGGACCCAGTACTTC
CASSRDSGPWTQYF
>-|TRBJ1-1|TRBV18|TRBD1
TGTGCCAGCTCGCTTGCCGGGACAGGGGCCGAAGTAAGGTTT
CASSLAGTGAEVRF
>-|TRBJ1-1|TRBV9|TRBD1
TGTGCCAGCAGCGTTACAGGGGGCGCGGGAACTGAAGCTTTCTTT
CASSVTGGAGTEAFF
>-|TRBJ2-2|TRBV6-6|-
TGTGCCAGCAGTCCGACGGGGGTCGCCGGGGAGCTGTTTTTT
CASSPTGVAGELFF
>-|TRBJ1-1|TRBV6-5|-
TGTGCCAGCAGTTACGACAGCTACACTGAAGCTTTCTTT
CASSYDSYTEAFF
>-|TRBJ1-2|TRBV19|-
TGTGCCAGTAGTACCTCCTGGGGAGGGACTACCTATGGCTACACCTTC
CASSTSWGGTTYGYTF
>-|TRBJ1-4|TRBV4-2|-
TGTGCCAGCAGCCCCGGGACGGACCCTTCGGGCGAAAAACTGTTTTTT
CASSPGTDPSGEKLFF
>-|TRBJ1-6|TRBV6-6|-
TGTGCCAGCAGTCACGGGGGGGGTCCAGTTCGGAATTCACCCCTCCACTTT
CASSHGGGPVRNSPLHF
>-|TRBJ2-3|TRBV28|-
TGTGCCAGCAGTACAACTAGCACAGATACGCAGTATTTT
CASSTTSTDTQYF
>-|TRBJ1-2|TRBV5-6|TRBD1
TGTGCCAGCAGCTTGGAATTACAGGGGAACCATGGCTACACCTTC
CASSLELQGNHGYTF
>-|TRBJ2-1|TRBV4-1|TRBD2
TGCGCCAGCAGCCCGGAGGGGACTAGCGGCACAAAAAATGAGCAGTTCTTC
CASSPEGTSGTKNEQFF
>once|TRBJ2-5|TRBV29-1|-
TGCAGCGTGTCCCTCGTGGTATGGGAGACCCAGTACTTC
CSVSLVVWETQYF
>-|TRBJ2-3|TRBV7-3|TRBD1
TGTGCCAGCAGCCCACGGACAGGAACAGATACGCAGTATTTT
CASSPRTGTDTQYF
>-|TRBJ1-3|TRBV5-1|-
TGCGCCAGCAGCTTTAACACCTTTGACTCTGGAAACACCATATATTTT
CASSFNTFDSGNTIYF
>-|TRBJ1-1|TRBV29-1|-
TGCAGCTACTCAGGACAGAGAGGCACGAACACTGAAGCTTTCTTT
CSYSGQRGTNTEAFF
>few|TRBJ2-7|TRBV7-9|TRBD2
TGTGCCAGCAGCTTAGATGGATGGGACTACTACGAGCAGTACTTC
CASSLDGWDYYEQYF
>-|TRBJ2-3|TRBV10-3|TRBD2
TGTGCCATCAGTGCGACTAGCCTAGATGGCGATACGCAGTATTTT
CAISATSLDGDTQYF
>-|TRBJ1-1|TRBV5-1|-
TGCGCCAGCAGCTCCGAGGTAAGCACTGAAGCTTTCTTT
CASSSEVSTEAFF
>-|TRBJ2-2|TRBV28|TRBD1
TGTGCCAGCAGTCTAAGGGGGCTTTACACCGGGGAGCTGTTTTTT
CASSLRGLYTGELFF
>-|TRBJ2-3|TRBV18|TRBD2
TGTGCCAGCTCACCACCGCCTAGCGGGAGTGGGACAGATACGCAGTATTTT
CASSPPPSGSGTDTQYF
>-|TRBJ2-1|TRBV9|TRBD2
TGTGCCAGCAGCCCAGCGGGGACTAGCAATGAGCAGTTCTTC
CASSPAGTSNEQFF
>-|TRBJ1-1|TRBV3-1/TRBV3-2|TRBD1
TGTGCCAGCAGCCACGGACAGGGTGGGAACACTGAAGCTTTCTTT
CASSHGQGGNTEAFF
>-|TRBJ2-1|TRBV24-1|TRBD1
TGTGCCACCAGTGATCAGACAGGGTATGGGGCCAATGAGCAGTTCTTC
CATSDQTGYGANEQFF
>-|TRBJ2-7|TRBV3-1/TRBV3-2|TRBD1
TGTGCCAGCAGCCGGACAGGGATAACCTACGAGCAGTACTTC
CASSRTGITYEQYF
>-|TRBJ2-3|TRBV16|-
TGTGCCAGCAGCCCATTCCCAGATACGCAGTATTTT
CASSPFPDTQYF
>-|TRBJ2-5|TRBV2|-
TGTGCCAGCAGTGAAGCGGTGTACCAAGAGACCCAGTACTTC
CASSEAVYQETQYF
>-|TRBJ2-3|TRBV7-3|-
TGTGCCAGCAGCTTATCGGGGCAAGGGACGCAGTATTTT
CASSLSGQGTQYF
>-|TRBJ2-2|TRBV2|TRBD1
TGTGCCAGTACAGGGGCGGGCGGCGGGGAGCTGTTTTTT
CASTGAGGGELFF
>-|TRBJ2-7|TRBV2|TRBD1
TGTGCCACCGCAACCGGGACAGGCATCTACGAGCAGTACTTC
CATATGTGIYEQYF
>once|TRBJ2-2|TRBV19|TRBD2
TGTGCCAGTAGCCCCGGGGGGGGGTGGACTGGGGAGCTGTTTTTT
CASSPGGGWTGELFF
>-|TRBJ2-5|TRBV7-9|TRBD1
TGTGCCAGTCGGACAGGGGAGACCCAGTACTTC
CASRTGETQYF
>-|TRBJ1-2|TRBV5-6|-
TGTGCCAGCAGCTCCGCCGCGGAGGGCGCAAGCGGCTACACCTTC
CASSSAAEGASGYTF
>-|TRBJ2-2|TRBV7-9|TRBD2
TGTGCCAGCAGCTTAGACTCTCCGGGACTAGCGGGGAACACCGGGGAGCTGTTTTTT
CASSLDSPGLAGNTGELFF
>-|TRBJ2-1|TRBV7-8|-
TGTGCCAGCAGATTTGACGGCCGAGAGCAGTTCTTC
CASRFDGREQFF
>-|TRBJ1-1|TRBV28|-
TGTGCCAGCACCACCTCCGAAGGGCGGGCCGGGGCTGAAGCTTTCTTT
CASTTSEGRAGAEAFF
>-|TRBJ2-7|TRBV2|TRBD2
TGTGCCAGCTCCCTAGCGGGGGTCGCCTACGAGCAGTACTTC
CASSLAGVAYEQYF
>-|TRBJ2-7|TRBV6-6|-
TGTGCCAGCAGTTACCCTCCCACAGGGAGGGACTACGAGCAGTACTTC
CASSYPPTGRDYEQYF
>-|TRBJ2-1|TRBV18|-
TGTGCCAGCTCACCACCGATAGCGGCCTTATCCTACAATGAGCAGTTCTTC
CASSPPIAALSYNEQFF
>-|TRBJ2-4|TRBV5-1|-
TGCGCCAGCAGCTTGGGGCAGGGTGACAAAAACATTCAGTACTTC
CASSLGQGDKNIQYF
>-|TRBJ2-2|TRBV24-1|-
TGTGCCACCGAGGAGACGAACACCGGGGAGCTGTTTTTT
CATEETNTGELFF
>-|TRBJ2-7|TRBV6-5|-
TGTGCCAGCAGTTATTTGGGACACCATTTCTACGAGCAGTACTTC
CASSYLGHHFYEQYF
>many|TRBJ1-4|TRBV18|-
TGTGCCAGCTCCGAGGAGGGACGGGGTGAAAAACTGTTTTTT
CASSEEGRGEKLFF
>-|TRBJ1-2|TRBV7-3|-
TGTGCCAGCAGCCGTGATGGGTATGGCTACACCTTC
CASSRDGYGYTF
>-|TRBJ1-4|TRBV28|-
TGTGCCAGCAGTTTAGGCCAAAATGAAAAACTGTTTTTT
CASSLGQNEKLFF